Following are 28 T cell receptor beta chains from one sample sequenced in a study of tumor-infiltrating lymphocytes in primary liver carcinoma (dated by TCRdb to about 2017). Sequencing took place on an Illumina HiSeq 2500. TCRbeta-specific cDNA was reverse-transcribed from about 520 ng total RNA using a constant-region primer and ProtoScript II reverse transcriptase. Three nested multiplex PCR rounds, following a slightly modified ARM-PCR procedure, were used to build the TCRbeta libraries. Each of the first two PCR rounds ran for roughly 9 cycles and used multiplex TRBV1-TRBV30 forward primers together with a Cbeta reverse primer. TCRdb itself trimmed the public reads at Q25 with fastp, ran MiXCR and retained productive beta chains. Duplicate CDR3 protein sequences are folded into a single record with the most common DNA and genes. The sample table shows around 330,000 distinct CDR3 sequences, and about 62% are seen once. The ten largest clonotypes hold approximately 9.4% of the sample.

Blood RNA was extracted from unsorted whole blood with TRIzol reagent; germline DNA came from the DNeasy Blood & Tissue kit. Sequences were obtained from peripheral blood. Receptors were obtained from a man between 35 and 55 years old with primary liver carcinoma and hepatitis B virus infection.

This chain links TRBV5-1 with TRBJ1-6; tentatively, D is TRBD1 (6 bases). The germline gives CDR1 SGHRS, CDR2 YFSETQ. The V gene lost 0 bases and the J gene lost 1 base, with 14 bases spanning the gap. The CDR3 extends over 18 amino acids. Written as DNA, the CDR3 is TGCGCCAGCAGCTTGGAAGGGGGGGGCCGATCCTATAATTCACCCCTCCACTTT. Translation: CASSLEGGGRSYNSPLHF.

This chain uses TRBV7-9 with TRBJ1-4; a weak D match, TRBD1 (5 bases). This CDR3 is 15 amino acids long. The V and J ends lost 5 bases and 0 bases respectively, with 10 bases between them. From germline, CDR1 is SEHNR and CDR2 FQNEAQ (reference sequence). The CDR3 here is CASSPGDATNEKLFF. CDR3 bases: TGTGCCAGCAGCCCGGGGGATGCAACTAATGAAAAACTGTTTTTT.

This clonotype has at least ten counts. J is TRBJ2-1 and V is TRBV11-2, with 12 bases that match TRBD2. The CDR3 has 18 amino acids. V gave up 5 bases and J gave up 9 bases; unmatched junction bases: 17. Per germline, CDR1 SGHAT and CDR2 FQNNGV. The CDR3 DNA sequence: TGTGCCAGCAGCCGAGTCCCAGGACTAGCGGGATACCTCAGTGAGCAGTTCTTC. Translating it yields CASSRVPGLAGYLSEQFF.

Of note for this clonotype: This CDR3 is missing its conserved last phenylalanine or tryptophan, likely due to a read error. No DNA is shown, since the ends of the CDR3 on it are uncertain; the CDR3 is the one TCRdb lists. This sequence joins TRBV29-1 and TRBJ1-1; TRBD1, the table's D call, was not compared with the DNA. Germline V CDR1 and CDR2: SQVTM, ANQGSEA. Inclusive of both ends, the CDR3 amounts to 12 amino acids. CDR3 in amino acids: CSVRWGATEVFL.

This clonotype was seen repeatedly, ten times or more. The V call is TRBV10-3, the J call TRBJ1-6; D gene ambiguous. Germline assignment: CDR1 ENHRY and CDR2 SYGVKD. V gave up 10 bases and J gave up 4 bases, with 11 bases separating them. There are 13 residues in the CDR3. CDR3 in amino acids: CATRTDYNSPLHF. DNA of the CDR3: TGTGCCACCCGGACGGATTATAATTCACCCCTCCACTTT.

This clonotype appeared a single time. This sequence may be a read error, since a much larger clone differs from it by one base. V usage is TRBV6-6 and J usage is TRBJ1-3, with a possible D match to TRBD1 (5 bases). CDR3 length equals 13 residues. Germline CDR1 reads MNHNY; CDR2 reads SVGAGI (reference sequence). CDR3 DNA sequence: TGTGCCAGCACCCAGACAGAAAGAAACACCGTATATTTT. Its translation is CASTQTERNTVYF.

Turning to this clonotype: Possible read error: a much larger clone is one base away. In DNA, the CDR3 is TGTGCCAGCAGTTACTCGAGGGCCAGGGGGCAGCCCCAGCATTTT. The encoded protein is CASSYSRARGQPQHF. The gene calls are TRBV6-5 and TRBJ1-5; 7 bases agree with TRBD1. The CDR3 is made up of 15 amino acids. Looked up from germline, CDR1 is MNHEY and CDR2 is SVGAGI. Trimming at V came to 0 bases and at J to 7 bases, leaving 6 bases not matched to a gene.

Regarding this clonotype: One end of the junction fails to match germline, which may point to a read error. This rearrangement joins TRBV11-1 to TRBJ2-5; a weak D match, TRBD1 (6 bases). Germline values: CDR1 SGHAT, CDR2 FQDESV (reference sequence). The CDR3 is 14 amino acids. CDR3 coding DNA: TGTACCAGCACCCCGGGGACATGGGTAGAGACCCAGTACTTC. It is translated as CTSTPGTWVETQYF.

J is TRBJ2-1 and V is TRBV6-6; D tentatively fits TRBD1 or TRBD2 (7 bases each). The CDR3 is made up of 18 amino acids. The V end was cut by 2 bases, the J end by 4 bases, with 21 bases between. Looked up from germline, CDR1 is MNHNY and CDR2 is SVGAGI (reference sequence). CDR3 DNA: TGTGCCAGCAGTTACCTAGGGGCTAGCAGGGGGGGTTACAATGAGCAGTTCTTC. It translates to CASSYLGASRGGYNEQFF.

A remark on this clonotype: The CDR3 carries no conserved terminal phenylalanine or tryptophan, so it likely arises from a read error. This sequence joins TRBV9 and TRBJ2-2; 10 nucleotides match TRBD1. CDR1 and CDR2 (germline): SGDLS, YYNGEE. The CDR3 loop spans 15 amino acids. The CDR3 sequence is CASNIGQGDTGELFI. CDR3 nucleotide sequence: TGTGCCAGCAATATTGGACAGGGGGACACCGGGGAACTGTTTATT.

Details on this clonotype: A much larger clone differs by one base, so this may be a read error. The chain employs TRBV29-1 and TRBJ1-1; TRBD1 is a possible D gene (5 bases). The germline V and J ends were trimmed by 7 bases and 6 bases, with 18 bases remaining between them. The CDR3 has 13 amino acids. Per the germline V gene, CDR1 is SQVTM and CDR2 is ANQGSEA. Written as DNA, the CDR3 is TGCAGCGCTACTAGCAGGGTGGGGGCTGAAGCTTTCTTT. This translates into CSATSRVGAEAFF.

This clonotype showed up just a few times. This CDR3 reads CASSFRGLGGVSEKLFF. CDR3 in DNA: TGTGCCAGCAGCTTCCGAGGTTTGGGCGGGGTCAGTGAAAAACTGTTTTTT. This chain connects TRBV11-2 to TRBJ1-4; D gene ambiguous. The CDR3 runs to 17 residues. Trimming shortened V by 3 bases and J by 7 bases, and 21 bases separated the two germline ends. Germline lookup yields CDR1 SGHAT and CDR2 FQNNGV.

About this clonotype itself: One junction end does not reproduce the germline sequence, and a read error may be involved. The chain recombines TRBV29-1 with TRBJ1-1; D is unresolved. The CDR3 sequence is 14 residues long. The germline gives CDR1 SQVTM, CDR2 ANQGSEA. CDR3 region: CSVDSGIGNTEAFF. CDR3 nucleotide sequence: TGCAGTGTTGACTCCGGGATAGGGAACACTGAAGCTTTCTTT.

Points on this clonotype: Mismatch with germline at one junction end may stem from a read error. J is TRBJ2-7 and V is TRBV4-2; D might be TRBD1 or TRBD2, each matching 5 bases. Looked up from germline, CDR1 is LGHNA and CDR2 is YNFKEQ. This CDR3 is built from 14 residues. In nucleotides, the CDR3 is TGTGCCAGCAACCAAGAGGGACCACTGAAAGAGCAGTACTTC. Translating gives CASNQEGPLKEQYF.

This clonotype came up once. One end of the junction is discordant with germline, which a read error may explain. This rearrangement joins TRBV5-6 to TRBJ2-1; no reliable D call. CDR3 length: 15 amino acids. Germline V lookup: CDR1 SGHDT, CDR2 YYEEEE. CDR3: CASSLDSLSQSEQSF. In nucleotides, the CDR3 is TGTGCCAGCAGCTTGGACTCTCTCTCTCAGAGTGAGCAGTCCTTC.

Notes on this clonotype: Possible read error: a much larger clone is one base away. The CDR3 DNA reads as TGTGCCCGCAGTTTCCGGGACAGGGGATGGTTCTTC. It is translated as CARSFRDRGWFF. This chain joins TRBV6-2 or TRBV6-3 and TRBJ2-1; 10 positions agree with TRBD1. The CDR3 is 12 residues long. Germline V gene data show CDR1 as MNHEY and CDR2 as SVGEGT.

The chain links TRBV28 to TRBJ2-7; D is possibly TRBD1 (5 bases). Germline V CDR1 and CDR2: MDHEN, SYDVKM. The CDR3 runs to 12 residues. Trimming pared 5 bases from V and 3 bases from J, leaving 8 bases between. The CDR3 reads CASSSTGYEQYF. CDR3 coding DNA: TGTGCCAGCAGTAGTACAGGCTACGAGCAGTACTTC.

Worth noting for this clonotype: Just one base apart from a much larger clone, this may be a read error. The chain links TRBV4-3 to TRBJ2-1; D is ambiguous. The CDR3 has 13 amino acids. Germline V lookup: CDR1 LGHNA, CDR2 YSLEER. The V end lost 1 base, the J end lost 8 bases, and 9 bases lay between the germline ends. The CDR3 region is CASSQGSYDEQFF. DNA of the CDR3: TGCGCCAGCAGCCAAGGATCATACGATGAGCAGTTCTTC.

Details on this clonotype: This may be a read error, as it is one base from a much larger clone. This chain joins TRBV4-2 and TRBJ2-7, with D unresolved. CDR1 and CDR2 from the germline V gene are LGHNA and YNFKEQ. This CDR3 is 14 amino acids long. The CDR3 loop reads CASTQDQESYEQYF. CDR3 nucleotides: TGTGCCAGCACCCAAGACCAGGAGTCCTACGAGCAGTACTTC.

This clonotype was seen many times. The chain has TRBV12-5 and TRBJ2-5, with D possibly being TRBD1 (5 bases). Germline CDR1 is LGHNT and CDR2 is FRNRAP. The CDR3 is 16 residues long. The V end lost 9 bases, the J end lost 6 bases, and 26 bases lay between the germline ends. This CDR3 is CASSPAGQIMEKTQYF. In DNA form, the CDR3 reads TGTGCTAGCTCCCCTGCCGGACAAATAATGGAAAAGACCCAGTACTTC.

As regards this clonotype: This CDR3 fails to terminate in the conserved phenylalanine or tryptophan, so it likely reflects a read error. The CDR3 DNA is TGCGCCAGCAGCCCTGACAGTGCAACTAATGAAAAACTGTTTTAT. Protein sequence: CASSPDSATNEKLFY. The chain carries TRBV5-1 and TRBJ1-4; D may be TRBD1 (5 bases). From germline, CDR1 is SGHRS and CDR2 YFSETQ. V was clipped by 4 bases and J by 0 bases, with 10 bases between them. The CDR3 totals 15 residues.

In this sample, this clonotype turned up a few times. The chain combines TRBV21-1 with TRBJ2-2; the table gives TRBD2 as D, unverified against the DNA. TRBV21-1 is an annotated pseudogene. The CDR3 loop spans 17 amino acids. Here the CDR3 reads CASRGTSGTTAPGELFF. In DNA, the CDR3 is TGTGCCAGCAGGGGGACTAGCGGGACGACCGCACCCGGGGAGCTGTTTTTT.

Comment on this clonotype: The conserved phenylalanine or tryptophan is not found at the CDR3 terminus, so this likely reflects a read error. The genes are TRBV30 and TRBJ1-5; 9 nucleotides match TRBD1. This CDR3 region has 13 residues. Germline loops: CDR1 GTSNPN, CDR2 SVGIG (reference sequence). Losses at the gene ends were 5 bases for V and 4 bases for J; bases not matched to a gene: 3. The CDR3 is CAWGQGHNQPQHY. CDR3 nucleotides: TGTGCCTGGGGACAGGGGCATAATCAGCCCCAGCATTAT.

About this clonotype: Possible read error: a much larger clone is one base away. Because the CDR3 is missing its conserved closing phenylalanine or tryptophan, this is likely a read error. V usage is TRBV29-1 and J usage is TRBJ2-5; D is ambiguous. Germline V gene lookup returns CDR1 SQVTM and CDR2 ANQGSEA. The CDR3 is 12 residues long. V gave up 0 bases and J gave up 5 bases, with 7 bases separating them. CDR3 loop: CSVEDQRETQYL. The CDR3 bases are TGCAGCGTTGAAGATCAAAGGGAGACCCAGTACCTC.

The V gene is TRBV4-1, the J gene TRBJ2-1; D perhaps matches TRBD2 (5 bases). Germline loops: CDR1 MGHRA, CDR2 YSYEKL. CDR3 size: 13 residues. With 1 base removed from V and 8 bases from J, the gap between germline ends came to 9 bases. CDR3 bases: TGCGCCAGCAGCCAAGGGACGGACTATGAGCAGTTCTTC. This codes for CASSQGTDYEQFF.

This sequence joins TRBV5-1 and TRBJ2-1; maybe TRBD2 (6 bases). V was cut by 4 bases and J by 3 bases, with 14 bases left in between. Germline CDR1 is SGHRS and CDR2 is YFSETQ. CDR3 size: 15 residues. The CDR3 coding sequence is TGCGCCAGCAGCCCAGGATGGGGGGACTACAATGAGCAGTTCTTC. Amino acids: CASSPGWGDYNEQFF.

V gene TRBV11-2 combines with J gene TRBJ2-1; possible D gene TRBD1, 6 bases. Germline loops: CDR1 SGHAT, CDR2 FQNNGV. CDR3 length: 16 residues. The V gene lost 10 bases and the J gene lost 1 base, with 20 bases spanning the gap. This CDR3 reads CANNLLTGPSYNEQFF. The CDR3 region has the DNA TGTGCCAACAACTTACTGACAGGACCTTCCTACAATGAGCAGTTCTTC.

In regard to this clonotype: The final CDR3 position lacks the conserved phenylalanine or tryptophan, pointing to a likely read error. This chain links TRBV6-5 with TRBJ2-1; 9 bases map to TRBD2. Losses at the gene ends were 5 bases for V and 4 bases for J; bases not matched to a gene: 9. Germline V gives CDR1 MNHEY, CDR2 SVGAGI. This CDR3 region has 16 residues. The CDR3 region is CASSPQLAGLYNEQFL. As DNA, the CDR3 is TGTGCCAGCAGTCCCCAGCTAGCGGGATTATACAATGAGCAGTTCCTC.